The 30 T cell receptor beta chains given below trace back to one sample, sequenced in a study of blood T cell repertoires in COVID-19. Generated by immunoSEQ multiplex PCR, the TCRdb table keeps only in-frame clones and is missing some. The data hold roughly 300,000 clones, with 85% observed a single time. The sequenced sample consisted of peripheral blood. The receptors derive from a human donor in a cohort sampled during active COVID-19.

The chain uses TRBV27 and TRBJ1-5; 7 positions agree with TRBD1. V dropped 5 bases and J dropped 4; count of bases not matched to a gene: 11. This CDR3 is built from 16 residues. Germline CDR1 is MNHEY and CDR2 is SMNVEV (reference sequence). DNA for the CDR3: TGTGCCAGCAGTCCGACAGGAGGGGGCTTTAATCAGCCCCAGCATTTT. It is translated as CASSPTGGGFNQPQHF.

The genes are TRBV5-1 and TRBJ2-2; TRBD1 might be the D (5 bases). The CDR3 extends over 16 amino acids. Deletions cut 3 bases from V and 4 bases from J, with 16 bases between. Germline V gives CDR1 SGHRS, CDR2 YFSETQ. This CDR3 reads CASSSGPVGSTGELFF. In DNA, the CDR3 is TGCGCCAGCAGCTCAGGGCCGGTGGGTTCCACCGGGGAGCTGTTTTTT. Using reference TRBV5-1 and TRBJ2-2 for the parts outside the CDR3, the full variable domain is KAGVTQTPRYLIKTRGQQVTLSCSPISGHRSVSWYQQTPGQGLQFLFEYFSETQRNKGNFPGRFSGRQFSNSRSEMNVSTLELGDSALYLCASSSGPVGSTGELFFGEGSRLTVL.

The chain is built from TRBV30 and TRBJ2-3, with a possible D match to TRBD1 (5 bases). Germline assignment: CDR1 GTSNPN and CDR2 SVGIG (reference sequence). The CDR3 sequence is 14 residues long. Trimming left V 0 bases short and J 5 bases short, with 12 bases between. CDR3 amino acids: CAWSVVRVEDTQYF. CDR3 DNA: TGTGCCTGGAGTGTAGTCAGGGTAGAAGATACGCAGTATTTT.

Comments on this clone: The sample carries other DNA sequences with the same CDR3. This chain connects TRBV27 to TRBJ1-1, with TRBD1 matching over 7 bases. The V gene end was trimmed by 0 bases and the J gene end by 8 bases; junction bases not matched to a gene: 0. The CDR3 has 12 amino acids. Germline CDR1 and CDR2: MNHEY and SMNVEV (reference sequence). The CDR3 region is CASSLSGGEAFF. The CDR3 nucleotides are TGTGCCAGCAGTTTATCAGGGGGCGAAGCTTTCTTT.

This clone was counted a single time. The chain recombines TRBV6-5 with TRBJ2-1, with 7 positions matching TRBD2. Germline assignment: CDR1 MNHEY and CDR2 SVGAGI. CDR3 length: 15 residues. Germline trimming cut 5 bases from V and 0 bases from J; bases unmatched to any gene: 4. The CDR3 reads CASSTIAGSYNEQFF. The CDR3 nucleotides are TGTGCCAGCAGTACAATAGCGGGCTCCTACAATGAGCAGTTCTTC.

The chain couples TRBV4-1 to TRBJ2-7; D perhaps matches TRBD2 (6 bases). Deletions cut 1 base from V and 3 bases from J, with 13 bases between. Germline V lookup: CDR1 MGHRA, CDR2 YSYEKL. This CDR3 is 15 amino acids long. The CDR3 is CASSQAPGLHYEQYF. Written as DNA, the CDR3 is TGCGCCAGCAGCCAAGCACCGGGACTTCACTACGAGCAGTACTTC.

The chain joins TRBV18 to TRBJ1-3; the D gene is possibly TRBD1 (6 bases). V lost 6 bases, J lost 2 bases, and 14 bases lay in between. The length of the CDR3 is 15 residues. Germline V gene data show CDR1 as KGHSH and CDR2 as LQKENI. The CDR3 loop reads CASSPDDRPGNTIYF. The CDR3 nucleotides are TGTGCCAGCTCCCCTGACGACAGGCCTGGAAACACCATATATTTT.

This chain joins TRBV11-2 and TRBJ2-3; tentative D call: TRBD2 (6 bases). The CDR3 has 12 residues. Trimming cost V 5 bases and J 5 bases, with 8 bases left between them. Germline CDR1 and CDR2: SGHAT and FQNNGV. The CDR3 bases are TGTGCCAGCAGCCCCGGGGGAGATACGCAGTATTTT. Its translation: CASSPGGDTQYF.

This chain joins TRBV10-1 and TRBJ1-3; tentatively, D is TRBD1 (6 bases). Trimming removed 5 bases at V and 7 bases at J, with 18 bases between. The CDR3 contains 15 residues. The germline gives CDR1 WNHNN, CDR2 SYGVQD (reference sequence). This CDR3 is CASSPQGQLVNTIYF. The DNA for the CDR3 is TGCGCCAGCAGTCCTCAGGGGCAACTCGTCAACACCATATATTTT.

V gene TRBV2 combines with J gene TRBJ1-1; a possible D gene is TRBD1 (6 bases). The germline V and J ends were trimmed by 7 bases and 0 bases, with 9 bases remaining between them. The CDR3 is made up of 13 amino acids. Germline V CDR1 and CDR2: SNHLY, FYNNEI. CDR3 sequence reads: CASTGAMNTEAFF. The CDR3 nucleotides are TGTGCCAGCACAGGGGCGATGAACACTGAAGCTTTCTTT.

This clone was seen only a few times. The chain couples TRBV6-2 or TRBV6-3 to TRBJ2-1; D perhaps matches TRBD1 (9 bases). The CDR3 contains 15 residues. V lost 5 bases and J 9 bases, leaving 20 bases between the germline ends. Germline CDR1 is MNHEY and CDR2 is SVGEGT. The CDR3 protein is CASSREGTGQTEQFF. CDR3 DNA: TGTGCCAGCAGTCGGGAGGGGACAGGGCAAACTGAGCAGTTCTTC.

V is TRBV7-9 and J is TRBJ2-7, with 7 bases identical to TRBD2. CDR1 SEHNR and CDR2 FQNEAQ come from the germline V gene (reference sequence). The CDR3 is made up of 17 amino acids. Trimming removed 3 bases from V and 2 bases from J; junction bases left unmatched: 13. In DNA, the CDR3 is TGTGCCAGCAGCTTGAGGGGAGGGCTAGGGTCGGCCTACGAGCAGTACTTC. This sequence encodes CASSLRGGLGSAYEQYF.

The count of this clone is one. The chain has TRBV24-1 and TRBJ1-2; 8 bases map to TRBD1. J gave up 3 bases and V 7 bases, and 3 bases lay outside the gene matches. Germline CDR1 reads KGHDR; CDR2 reads SFDVKD. The CDR3 is made up of 13 amino acids. CDR3 sequence: CATRPGQDYGYTF. The CDR3 bases are TGTGCCACCAGACCGGGACAGGACTATGGCTACACCTTC.

This sequence joins TRBV21-1 and TRBJ2-1; the table's D call of TRBD1 was not tested on the DNA. TRBV21-1 is listed as a pseudogene. This CDR3 spans 17 amino acids. CDR3 nucleotide sequence: TGTGCCAGCAGCAAAGAAGGGGAACAGGGGGCGTGTAATGAGCAGTTCTTC. Protein sequence: CASSKEGEQGACNEQFF.

The chain links TRBV5-1 to TRBJ2-7; weak D call: TRBD2 (7 bases). V was shortened by 0 bases and J by 5 bases, with 12 bases between the two germline ends. This CDR3 has 14 amino acids. Germline CDR1 is SGHRS and CDR2 is YFSETQ. The CDR3 nucleotides are TGCGCCAGCAGCTTGGAGTGGGGGGGCAACGAGCAGTACTTC. Protein sequence: CASSLEWGGNEQYF.

This chain connects TRBV5-1 to TRBJ1-1; D is unresolved. CDR1 is SGHRS and CDR2 is YFSETQ in the germline V gene. V was shortened by 0 bases and J by 7 bases, with 10 bases between the two germline ends. The CDR3 is made up of 13 amino acids. As DNA, the CDR3 is TGCGCCAGCAGCTTGGAAGTTTCAGGTGAAGCTTTCTTT. Translation: CASSLEVSGEAFF.

This clone was observed once. This rearrangement joins TRBV30 to TRBJ1-2; D remains ambiguous. This CDR3 contains 15 residues. Germline assignment: CDR1 GTSNPN and CDR2 SVGIG (reference sequence). CDR3 DNA: TGTGCAACGAAAACTGACTTTACCGCCCTCTATGGCTACACCTTC. Its protein product is CATKTDFTALYGYTF.

The chain links TRBV5-1 to TRBJ1-1; the match to TRBD1 covers 8 bases. The CDR3 is 15 amino acids. The J segment lost 5 bases and the V segment lost 2 bases, leaving 8 bases of the junction unmatched. In germline, CDR1 is SGHRS, CDR2 YFSETQ. The CDR3 region is CASSFQPGGTTEAFF. In nucleotides, the CDR3 is TGCGCCAGCAGCTTTCAACCAGGGGGCACGACTGAAGCTTTCTTT.

This chain joins TRBV7-6 and TRBJ2-7; TRBD1 matches 8 bases. The J segment lost 4 bases and the V segment lost 1 base, leaving 6 bases of the junction unmatched. The CDR3 spans 15 residues. Looked up from germline, CDR1 is SGHVS and CDR2 is FNYEAQ. In DNA form, the CDR3 reads TGTGCCAGCAGCTTAGAGGGCAGGGGGCAGTACGAGCAGTACTTC. It yields the protein CASSLEGRGQYEQYF.

The V call is TRBV6-5, the J call TRBJ1-1; D gene uncertain. The germline gives CDR1 MNHEY, CDR2 SVGAGI. This CDR3 has 15 amino acids. The V and J ends lost 2 bases and 1 base respectively, with 11 bases between them. CDR3 residues: CASSYVGLGNTEAFF. The CDR3 coding sequence is TGTGCCAGCAGTTACGTCGGGTTGGGGAACACTGAAGCTTTCTTT.

The V and J genes are TRBV29-1 and TRBJ2-7; 8 bases map to TRBD1. CDR1 is SQVTM, CDR2 ANQGSEA, per germline. V lost 4 bases, J lost 4 bases, and 6 bases stayed unmatched. CDR3 length: 13 residues. The CDR3 sequence: CSVGAGGPYEQYF. CDR3 bases: TGCAGCGTTGGTGCAGGGGGCCCTTACGAGCAGTACTTC.

The chain links TRBV9 to TRBJ2-3, with TRBD2 matching over 10 bases. This CDR3 comprises 17 residues. CDR1 is SGDLS and CDR2 is YYNGEE in the germline V gene. Trimming cost V 0 bases and J 2 bases; bases outside gene matches: 6. CDR3 DNA: TGTGCCAGCAGCGTAGGGAATAGCGGGGGGCCCACAGATACGCAGTATTTT. Its translation is CASSVGNSGGPTDTQYF.

The V call is TRBV9, the J call TRBJ1-2, with a possible D match to TRBD1 (5 bases). CDR3 length: 14 residues. CDR1 is SGDLS and CDR2 is YYNGEE in the germline V gene. The germline V and J ends were trimmed by 4 bases and 4 bases, with 14 bases remaining between them. In nucleotides, the CDR3 is TGTGCCAGCAGCTCCCCAGGGCCGGCCTATGGCTACACCTTC. Its protein is CASSSPGPAYGYTF. Combining the CDR3 with reference TRBV9 and TRBJ1-2 gives the whole variable domain DSGVTQTPKHLITATGQRVTLRCSPRSGDLSVYWYQQSLDQGLQFLIQYYNGEERAKGNILERFSAQQFPDLHSELNLSSLELGDSALYFCASSSPGPAYGYTFGSGTRLTVV.

This chain links TRBV5-1 with TRBJ2-3; TRBD2 matches at 12 bases. The CDR3 is made up of 17 amino acids. The trim removed 0 bases at V and 0 bases at J, leaving 2 bases unmatched. Germline assignment: CDR1 SGHRS and CDR2 YFSETQ. The CDR3 reads CASSLGLAGVSTDTQYF. The DNA of the CDR3 is TGCGCCAGCAGCTTGGGACTAGCGGGGGTTAGCACAGATACGCAGTATTTT. The whole variable domain, remainder taken from reference TRBV5-1 and TRBJ2-3, is KAGVTQTPRYLIKTRGQQVTLSCSPISGHRSVSWYQQTPGQGLQFLFEYFSETQRNKGNFPGRFSGRQFSNSRSEMNVSTLELGDSALYLCASSLGLAGVSTDTQYFGPGTRLTVL.

The gene calls are TRBV25-1 and TRBJ1-4, with TRBD1 as a possible D gene (6 bases). Trimming shortened V by 4 bases and J by 10 bases, and 16 bases separated the two germline ends. The germline gives CDR1 MGHDK, CDR2 SYGVNS. There are 14 residues in the CDR3. CDR3 region: CASSVGQTLGKLFF. The CDR3, as DNA: TGTGCCAGCAGTGTAGGACAGACCCTTGGAAAACTGTTTTTT.

This clone was recorded once. V and J are TRBV6-5 and TRBJ2-7, with 7 bases that match TRBD1. Germline V gives CDR1 MNHEY, CDR2 SVGAGI. Trimming took 2 bases from V and 6 from J; bases not matched to a gene: 4. The CDR3 consists of 13 residues. CDR3 amino acids: CASSYIQGSEQYF. The CDR3 DNA reads as TGTGCCAGCAGTTACATACAGGGGAGCGAGCAGTACTTC.

The chain employs TRBV5-1 and TRBJ1-1; 9 bases map to TRBD1. V lost 4 bases to trimming and J lost 4 bases; unmatched junction nucleotides: 20. The CDR3 spans 19 residues. Germline loops: CDR1 SGHRS, CDR2 YFSETQ. Here the CDR3 reads CASSMRSTGGKGVSTEAFF. CDR3 nucleotide sequence: TGCGCCAGCAGCATGAGAAGTACAGGGGGCAAAGGAGTAAGCACTGAAGCTTTCTTT.

This sequence joins TRBV27 and TRBJ2-2; 9 nucleotides match TRBD2. The CDR3 runs to 14 residues. The V segment lost 10 bases and the J segment 0 bases; nucleotides outside the gene matches: 3. In germline, CDR1 is MNHEY, CDR2 SMNVEV (reference sequence). The CDR3 DNA follows: TGTGCCACCCTAGCGGGGCCGAACACCGGGGAGCTGTTTTTT. Translation gives CATLAGPNTGELFF.

The chain has TRBV18 and TRBJ2-7; 7 positions match TRBD1. The CDR3 has 12 residues. Germline trimming cut 4 bases from V and 4 bases from J; bases unmatched to any gene: 1. Germline V gives CDR1 KGHSH, CDR2 LQKENI. CDR3 DNA sequence: TGTGCCAGCTCACTGGGACAGTACGAGCAGTACTTC. Translation gives CASSLGQYEQYF.

This chain connects TRBV19 to TRBJ2-1; tentative D call: TRBD2 (6 bases). The germline V gene encodes CDR1 LNHDA and CDR2 SQIVND (reference sequence). The CDR3 extends over 15 amino acids. The V gene lost 2 bases and the J gene lost 2 bases, with 10 bases spanning the gap. CDR3 protein: CASSIKSGPYNEQFF. As DNA, the CDR3 is TGTGCCAGTAGTATAAAGAGCGGGCCCTACAATGAGCAGTTCTTC. Full variable domain (outside the CDR3, taken from reference TRBV19 and TRBJ2-1): DGGITQSPKYLFRKEGQNVTLSCEQNLNHDAMYWYRQDPGQGLRLIYYSQIVNDFQKGDIAEGYSVSREKKESFPLTVTSAQKNPTAFYLCASSIKSGPYNEQFFGPGTRLTVL.